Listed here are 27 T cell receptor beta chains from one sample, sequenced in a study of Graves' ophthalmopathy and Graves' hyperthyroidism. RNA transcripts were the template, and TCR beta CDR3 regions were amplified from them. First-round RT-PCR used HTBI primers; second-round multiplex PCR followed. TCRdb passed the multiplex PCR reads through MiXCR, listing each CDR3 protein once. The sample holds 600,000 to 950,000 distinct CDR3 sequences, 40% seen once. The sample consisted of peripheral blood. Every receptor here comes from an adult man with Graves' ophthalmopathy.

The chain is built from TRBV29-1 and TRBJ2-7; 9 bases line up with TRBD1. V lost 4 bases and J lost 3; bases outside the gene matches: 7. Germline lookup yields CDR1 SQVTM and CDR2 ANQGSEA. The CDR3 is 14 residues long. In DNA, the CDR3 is TGCAGCGTTGGTGAGGGGACAGGGATCTACGAGCAGTACTTC. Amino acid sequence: CSVGEGTGIYEQYF.

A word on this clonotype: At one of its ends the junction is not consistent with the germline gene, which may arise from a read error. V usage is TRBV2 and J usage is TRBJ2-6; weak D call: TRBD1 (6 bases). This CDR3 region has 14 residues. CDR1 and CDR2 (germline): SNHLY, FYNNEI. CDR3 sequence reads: CACRKGAGANVLTF. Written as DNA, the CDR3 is TGTGCCTGCAGAAAGGGGGCTGGGGCCAACGTCCTGACTTTC.

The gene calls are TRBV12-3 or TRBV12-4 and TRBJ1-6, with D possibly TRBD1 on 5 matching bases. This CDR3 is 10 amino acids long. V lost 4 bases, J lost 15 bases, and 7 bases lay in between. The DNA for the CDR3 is TGTGCCAGCAGTTGGGGGGGCCTCCACTTT. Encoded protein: CASSWGGLHF.

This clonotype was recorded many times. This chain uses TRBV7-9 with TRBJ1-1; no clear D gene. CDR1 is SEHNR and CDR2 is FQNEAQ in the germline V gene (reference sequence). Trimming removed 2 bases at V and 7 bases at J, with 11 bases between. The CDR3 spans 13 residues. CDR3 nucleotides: TGTGCCAGCAGCTTACCACCGCACGGTGAAGCTTTCTTT. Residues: CASSLPPHGEAFF.

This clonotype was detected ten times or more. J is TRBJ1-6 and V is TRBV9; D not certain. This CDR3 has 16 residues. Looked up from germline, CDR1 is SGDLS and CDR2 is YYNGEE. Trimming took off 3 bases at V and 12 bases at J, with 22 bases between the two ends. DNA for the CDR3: TGTGCCAGCAGCGGGAGATTAGGGAGCGGAATCGAACCCCTCCACTTT. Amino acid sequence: CASSGRLGSGIEPLHF.

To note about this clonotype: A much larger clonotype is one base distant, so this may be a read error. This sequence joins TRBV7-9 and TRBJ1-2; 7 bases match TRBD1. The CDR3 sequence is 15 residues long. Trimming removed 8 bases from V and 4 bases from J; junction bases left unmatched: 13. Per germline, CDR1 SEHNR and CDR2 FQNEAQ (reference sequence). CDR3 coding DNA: TGTGCCAGCGGCGCCCGGACCGGGACAGTCTATGGCTACACCTTC. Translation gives CASGARTGTVYGYTF.

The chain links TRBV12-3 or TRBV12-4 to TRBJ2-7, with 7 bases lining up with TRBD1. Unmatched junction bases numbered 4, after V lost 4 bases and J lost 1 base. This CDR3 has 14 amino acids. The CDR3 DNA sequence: TGTGCCAGCAGTTGGGAACAGGGGTCCTACGAGCAGTACTTC. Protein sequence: CASSWEQGSYEQYF.

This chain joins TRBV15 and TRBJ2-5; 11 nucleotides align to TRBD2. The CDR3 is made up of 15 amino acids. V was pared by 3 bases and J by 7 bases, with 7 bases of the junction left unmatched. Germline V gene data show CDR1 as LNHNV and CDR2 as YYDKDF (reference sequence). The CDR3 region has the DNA TGTGCCACCAGCAGCCCGGGGACTAGCGGTGGGACCCAGTACTTC. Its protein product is CATSSPGTSGGTQYF.

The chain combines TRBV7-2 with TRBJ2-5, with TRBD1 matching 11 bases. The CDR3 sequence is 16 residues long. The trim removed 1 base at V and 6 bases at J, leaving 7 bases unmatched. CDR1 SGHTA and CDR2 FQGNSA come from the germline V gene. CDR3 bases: TGTGCCAGCAGCTTAGTCGGGACAGGGGGTTGGCAGACCCAGTACTTC. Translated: CASSLVGTGGWQTQYF.

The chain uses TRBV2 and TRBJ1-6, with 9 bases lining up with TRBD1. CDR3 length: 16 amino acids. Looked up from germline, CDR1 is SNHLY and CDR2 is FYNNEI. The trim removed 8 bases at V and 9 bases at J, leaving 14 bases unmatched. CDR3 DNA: TGTGCCAGCTCACCCTCCGGGACAGGGAGAGGTTCACCCCTCCACTTT. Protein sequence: CASSPSGTGRGSPLHF.

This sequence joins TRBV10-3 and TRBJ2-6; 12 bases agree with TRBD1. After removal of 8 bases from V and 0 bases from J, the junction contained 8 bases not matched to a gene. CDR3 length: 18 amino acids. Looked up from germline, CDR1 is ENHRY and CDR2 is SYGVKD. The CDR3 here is CAIPEGQGAHSGANVLTF. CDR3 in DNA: TGTGCCATCCCGGAGGGACAGGGGGCTCACTCTGGGGCCAACGTCCTGACTTTC.

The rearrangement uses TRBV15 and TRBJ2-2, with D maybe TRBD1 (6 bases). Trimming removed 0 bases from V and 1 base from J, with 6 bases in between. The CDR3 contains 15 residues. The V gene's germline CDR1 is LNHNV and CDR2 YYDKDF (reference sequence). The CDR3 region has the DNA TGTGCCACCAGCAGAGAGGGACAGAACACCGGGGAGCTGTTTTTT. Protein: CATSREGQNTGELFF.

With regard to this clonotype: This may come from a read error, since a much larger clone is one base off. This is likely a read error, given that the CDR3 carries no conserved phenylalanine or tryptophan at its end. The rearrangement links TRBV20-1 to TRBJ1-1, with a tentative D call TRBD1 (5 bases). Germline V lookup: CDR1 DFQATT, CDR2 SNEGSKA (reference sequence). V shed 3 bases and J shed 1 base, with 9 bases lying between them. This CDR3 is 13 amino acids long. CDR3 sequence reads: CSARAGSNTEAFL. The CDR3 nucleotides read TGCAGTGCTAGGGCAGGGTCGAACACTGAAGCTTTCCTT.

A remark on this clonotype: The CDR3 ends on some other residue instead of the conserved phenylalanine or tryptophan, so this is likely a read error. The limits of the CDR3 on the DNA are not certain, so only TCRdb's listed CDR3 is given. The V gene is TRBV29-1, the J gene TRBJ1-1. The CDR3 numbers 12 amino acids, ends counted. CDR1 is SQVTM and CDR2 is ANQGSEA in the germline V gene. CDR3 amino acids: CSVEYWGTEALL.

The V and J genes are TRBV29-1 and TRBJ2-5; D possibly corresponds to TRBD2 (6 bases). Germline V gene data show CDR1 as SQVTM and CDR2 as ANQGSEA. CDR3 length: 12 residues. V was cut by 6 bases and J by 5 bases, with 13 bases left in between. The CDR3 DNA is TGCAGCGTGGAGTCGGGGAGGGAGACCCAGTACTTC. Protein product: CSVESGRETQYF.

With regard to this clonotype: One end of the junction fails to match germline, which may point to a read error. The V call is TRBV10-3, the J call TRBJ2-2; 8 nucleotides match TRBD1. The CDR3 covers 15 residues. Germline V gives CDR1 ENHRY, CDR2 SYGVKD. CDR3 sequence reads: CASSLGQVITGELFF. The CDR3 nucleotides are TGTGCCAGCAGTTTGGGACAGGTGATCACCGGGGAGCTGTTTTTT.

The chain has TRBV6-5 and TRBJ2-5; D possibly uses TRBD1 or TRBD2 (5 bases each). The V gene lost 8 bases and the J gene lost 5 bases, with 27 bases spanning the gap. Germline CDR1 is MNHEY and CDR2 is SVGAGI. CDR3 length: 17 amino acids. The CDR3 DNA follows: TGTGCCAGCTCACCACTCCCGGGACCCAACGGAGAGGAGACCCAGTACTTC. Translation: CASSPLPGPNGEETQYF.

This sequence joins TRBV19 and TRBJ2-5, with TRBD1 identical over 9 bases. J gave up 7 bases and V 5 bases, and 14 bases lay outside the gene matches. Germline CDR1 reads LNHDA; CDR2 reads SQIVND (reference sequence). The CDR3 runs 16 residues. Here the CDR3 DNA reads TGTGCCAGTAGTCATACACAGGGGGCGAGGGGGTCGACCCAGTACTTC. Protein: CASSHTQGARGSTQYF.

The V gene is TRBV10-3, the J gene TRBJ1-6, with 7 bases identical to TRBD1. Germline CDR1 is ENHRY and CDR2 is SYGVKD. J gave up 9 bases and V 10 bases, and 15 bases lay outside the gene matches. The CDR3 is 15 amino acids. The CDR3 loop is CASSLSGTAPSPLHF. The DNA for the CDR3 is TGTGCCAGCTCACTTTCCGGGACAGCGCCTTCACCCCTCCACTTT.

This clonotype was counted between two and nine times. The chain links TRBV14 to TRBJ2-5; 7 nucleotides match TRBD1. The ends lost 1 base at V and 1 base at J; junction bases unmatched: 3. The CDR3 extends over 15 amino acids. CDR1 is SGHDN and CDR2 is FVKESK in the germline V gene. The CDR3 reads CASSQVDRIQETQYF. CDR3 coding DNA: TGTGCCAGCAGCCAAGTGGACAGGATCCAAGAGACCCAGTACTTC.

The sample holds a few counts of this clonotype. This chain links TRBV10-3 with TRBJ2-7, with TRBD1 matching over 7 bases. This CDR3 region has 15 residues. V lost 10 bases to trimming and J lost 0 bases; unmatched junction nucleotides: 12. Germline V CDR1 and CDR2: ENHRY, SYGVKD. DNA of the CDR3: TGTGCCAGCAGAGAACCGGGACAGAGCTCCTACGAGCAGTACTTC. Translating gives CASREPGQSSYEQYF.

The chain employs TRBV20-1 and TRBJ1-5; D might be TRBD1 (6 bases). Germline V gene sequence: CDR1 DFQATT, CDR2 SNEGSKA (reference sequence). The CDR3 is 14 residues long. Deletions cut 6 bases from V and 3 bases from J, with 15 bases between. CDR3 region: CSAAPGADNQPQHF. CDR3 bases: TGCAGTGCGGCCCCAGGGGCGGACAATCAGCCCCAGCATTTT.

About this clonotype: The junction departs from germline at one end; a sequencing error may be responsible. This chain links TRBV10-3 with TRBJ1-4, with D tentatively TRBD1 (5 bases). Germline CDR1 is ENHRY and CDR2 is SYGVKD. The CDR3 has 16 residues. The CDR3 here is CASSYSIDSNNEKLFF. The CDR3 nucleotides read TGTGCCAGCAGTTACTCAATCGACAGTAATAATGAAAAACTGTTTTTT.

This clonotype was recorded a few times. For the CDR3, the DNA is TGTGCCATCAGTGCACCGACAGGGGACATCTATGGCTACACCTTC. Its protein product is CAISAPTGDIYGYTF. V usage is TRBV10-3 and J usage is TRBJ1-2, with TRBD1 matching over 8 bases. The ends lost 4 bases at V and 4 bases at J; junction bases unmatched: 8. There are 15 residues in the CDR3. Germline V CDR1 and CDR2: ENHRY, SYGVKD.

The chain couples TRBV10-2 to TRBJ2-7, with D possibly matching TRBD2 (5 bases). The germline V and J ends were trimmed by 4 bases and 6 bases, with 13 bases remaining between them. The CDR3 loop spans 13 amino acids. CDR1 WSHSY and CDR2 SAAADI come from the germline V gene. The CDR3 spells CASSGTPTPEQYF. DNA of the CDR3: TGCGCCAGCAGTGGGACTCCAACCCCCGAGCAGTACTTC.

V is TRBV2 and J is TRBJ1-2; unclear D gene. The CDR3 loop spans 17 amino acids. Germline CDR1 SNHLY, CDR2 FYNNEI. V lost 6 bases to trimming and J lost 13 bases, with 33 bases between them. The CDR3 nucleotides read TGTGCCAGCAGCTCCCGGGAAAGGGAGCCCACGACTTACGGGTGCACCTTC. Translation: CASSSREREPTTYGCTF.

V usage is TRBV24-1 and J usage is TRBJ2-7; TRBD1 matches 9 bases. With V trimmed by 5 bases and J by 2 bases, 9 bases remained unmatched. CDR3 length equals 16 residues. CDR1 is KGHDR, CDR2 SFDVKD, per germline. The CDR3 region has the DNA TGTGCCACCAGTGTAATCCCGGGACAGGGAACCTACGAGCAGTACTTC. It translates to CATSVIPGQGTYEQYF.